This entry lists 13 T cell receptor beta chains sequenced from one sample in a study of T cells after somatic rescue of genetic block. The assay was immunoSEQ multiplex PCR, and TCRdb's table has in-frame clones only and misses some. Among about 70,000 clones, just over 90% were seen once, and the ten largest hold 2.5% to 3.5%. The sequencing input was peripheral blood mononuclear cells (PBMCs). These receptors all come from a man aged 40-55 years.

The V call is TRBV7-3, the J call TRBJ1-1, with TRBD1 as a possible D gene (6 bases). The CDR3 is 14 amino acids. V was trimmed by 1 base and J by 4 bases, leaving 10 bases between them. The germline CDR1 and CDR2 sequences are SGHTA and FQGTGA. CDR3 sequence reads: CASSLMGAGTEAFF. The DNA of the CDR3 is TGTGCCAGCAGCTTAATGGGGGCGGGCACTGAAGCTTTCTTT.

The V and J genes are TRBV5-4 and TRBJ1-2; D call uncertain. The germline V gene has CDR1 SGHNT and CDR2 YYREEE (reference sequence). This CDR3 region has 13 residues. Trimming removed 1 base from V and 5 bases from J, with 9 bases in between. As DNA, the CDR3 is TGTGCCAGCAGCTTGCGGGGATCATATGGCTACACCTTC. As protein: CASSLRGSYGYTF.

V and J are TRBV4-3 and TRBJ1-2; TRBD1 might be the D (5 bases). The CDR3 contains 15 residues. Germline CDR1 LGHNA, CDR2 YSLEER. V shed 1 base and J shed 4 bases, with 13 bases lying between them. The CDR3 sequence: CASSQADGGGYGYTF. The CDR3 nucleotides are TGCGCCAGCAGCCAAGCTGACGGGGGGGGCTATGGCTACACCTTC.

Here the CDR3 DNA reads TGTGCCAGCAGCTTAGCGGATATAGTGGGTCGAGGGAACAACTACGAGCAGTACTTC. Its translation: CASSLADIVGRGNNYEQYF. V gene TRBV7-8 combines with J gene TRBJ2-7; tentatively, D is TRBD2 (5 bases). Trimming pared 0 bases from V and 3 bases from J, leaving 24 bases between. The CDR3 loop spans 19 amino acids. Germline V CDR1 and CDR2: SGHVS, FQNEAQ.

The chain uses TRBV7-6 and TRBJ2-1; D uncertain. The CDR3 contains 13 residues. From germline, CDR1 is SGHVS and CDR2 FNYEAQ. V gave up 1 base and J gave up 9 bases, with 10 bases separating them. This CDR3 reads CASSLEGFSEQFF. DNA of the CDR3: TGTGCCAGCAGCTTAGAGGGTTTCAGTGAGCAGTTCTTC.

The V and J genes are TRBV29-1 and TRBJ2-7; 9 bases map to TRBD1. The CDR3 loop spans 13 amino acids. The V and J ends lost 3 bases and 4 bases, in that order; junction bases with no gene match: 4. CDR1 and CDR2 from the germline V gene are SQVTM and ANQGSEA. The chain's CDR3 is CSVEDRGGYEQYF. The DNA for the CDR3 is TGCAGCGTTGAGGACAGGGGCGGTTACGAGCAGTACTTC.

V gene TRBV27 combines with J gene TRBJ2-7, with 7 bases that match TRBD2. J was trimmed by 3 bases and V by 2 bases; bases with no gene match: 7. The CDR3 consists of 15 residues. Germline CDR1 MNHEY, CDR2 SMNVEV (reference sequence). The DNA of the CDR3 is TGTGCCAGCAGTTTAAAGGGAACGGGGGGCTACGAGCAGTACTTC. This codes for CASSLKGTGGYEQYF.

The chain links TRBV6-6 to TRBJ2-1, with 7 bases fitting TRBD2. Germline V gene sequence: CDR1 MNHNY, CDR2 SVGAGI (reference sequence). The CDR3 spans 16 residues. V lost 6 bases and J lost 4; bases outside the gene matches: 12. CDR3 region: CASRGEGSPFYNEQFF. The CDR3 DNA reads TGTGCCAGCAGGGGGGAGGGATCCCCTTTTTACAATGAGCAGTTCTTC.

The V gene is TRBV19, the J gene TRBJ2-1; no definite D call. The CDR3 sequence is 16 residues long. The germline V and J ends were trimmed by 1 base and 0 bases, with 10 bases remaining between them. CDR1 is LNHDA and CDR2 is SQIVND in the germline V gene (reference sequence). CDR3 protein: CASSIGDGRSYNEQFF. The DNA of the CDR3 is TGTGCCAGTAGTATAGGAGACGGTCGCTCCTACAATGAGCAGTTCTTC.

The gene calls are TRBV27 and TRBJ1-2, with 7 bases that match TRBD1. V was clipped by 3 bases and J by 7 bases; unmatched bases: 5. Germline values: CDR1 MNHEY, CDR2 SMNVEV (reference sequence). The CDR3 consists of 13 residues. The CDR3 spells CASSFRTGGGYTF. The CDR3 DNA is TGTGCCAGCAGTTTCCGGACAGGAGGTGGCTACACCTTC.

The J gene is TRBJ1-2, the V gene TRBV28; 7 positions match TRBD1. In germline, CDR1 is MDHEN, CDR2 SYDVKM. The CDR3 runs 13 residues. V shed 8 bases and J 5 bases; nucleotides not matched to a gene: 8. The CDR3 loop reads CASHRGTAYGYTF. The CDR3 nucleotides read TGTGCCAGCCACCGTGGGACAGCATATGGCTACACCTTC.

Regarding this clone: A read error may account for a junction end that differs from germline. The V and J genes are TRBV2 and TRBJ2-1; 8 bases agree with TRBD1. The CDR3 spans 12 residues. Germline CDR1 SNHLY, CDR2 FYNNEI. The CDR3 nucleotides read TGTGCCAGCAGTGCGACCCGGGACAGGAGAATCTTC. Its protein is CASSATRDRRIF.

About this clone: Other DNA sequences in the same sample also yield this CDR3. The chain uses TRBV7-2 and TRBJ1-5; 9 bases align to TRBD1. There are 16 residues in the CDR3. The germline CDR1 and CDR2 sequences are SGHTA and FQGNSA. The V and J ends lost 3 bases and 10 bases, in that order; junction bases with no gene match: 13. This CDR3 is CASSFDHRGQREPQHF. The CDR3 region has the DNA TGTGCCAGCAGCTTCGACCACAGGGGGCAGAGGGAACCCCAGCATTTT.